A single TCR beta chain is shown here with its context. No antigen is known for it. Ahead of sequencing, the ViraFEST assay grew antigen-specific CD4+ T cells using viral peptide pools. Researchers isolated CD4+ T cells once around 11 days of culture had elapsed. The participants, recipients of two vaccine doses, got either BNT162b2 or mRNA-1273. The data were taken from a study of vaccination effects on CD4 cells after COVID-19. Notes on the study in general: Infection- and vaccine-induced clones contracted markedly late after vaccination.

Assay used: immunoSEQ multiplex PCR; TCRdb lists only in-frame clones, some missing. The profile covers fewer than 25,000 clones, with 65% to 80% appearing a single time and roughly 10% taken by the ten largest. CDR1 is KGHDR, CDR2 SFDVKD, per germline. The ends were cut back, 3 bases at V and 5 bases at J, with 9 bases in the middle. The CDR3 has 13 amino acids. The V and J genes are TRBV24-1 and TRBJ2-5; D call uncertain. The sequenced sample was CD4+ T cells from PBMCs cultured with HCoV-NL63 spike peptides, obtained after COVID-19 vaccination. This TCR was sampled from a human donor who received a COVID-19 vaccine. The CDR3 region has the DNA TGTGCCACCAGTGATGGGCAGTTGGAGACCCAGTACTTC. Translated: CATSDGQLETQYF.